The clone carrying this TCR beta chain was recorded a few times. Trimming pared 1 base from V and 16 bases from J, leaving 14 bases between. CDR3 length: 12 amino acids. Germline values: CDR1 SEHNR, CDR2 FQNEAQ (reference sequence). The entry originates in a study of blood T cell repertoires in COVID-19. Looking at the study overall: From the United States, Italy and Spain came samples of acute and convalescent COVID-19.

In the study's own analysis: Cell counts per sample came from amplifying reference gene primers. Sequenced by immunoSEQ multiplex PCR; TCRdb stores in-frame clones only, minus some. V and J calls and clone size are as listed in that table; D and trimming were resolved from the DNA. The data show a few hundred thousand clones, 88% seen once. This chain connects TRBV7-9 to TRBJ1-5; TRBD1 might be the D (5 bases). Sequencing was done on a sample of peripheral blood. This receptor was taken from a human donor in a cohort sampled during active COVID-19. Here the CDR3 reads CASSLDSQGRHF. CDR3 DNA: TGTGCCAGCAGCTTAGATAGCCAGGGTCGACATTTT.